The 14 T cell receptor beta chains below all came from one sample that was sequenced in a study of shared clonotypes between healthy human individuals (dated by TCRdb to between 2020 and 2021). The protocol used for the library was the immunoSEQ multiplex PCR assay. As stored in TCRdb, this immuneACCESS dataset retains in-frame rearrangements with V and J assigned. A fraction of the clones does not appear; measured against another copy, unresolved V genes explain less than half of the discrepancy, and the remainder lacks a known reason. This sample comprises just over 2,000,000 clones, 85% to 95% of them detected only once. Of the sample, approximately 0.13% is held by the ten largest clones. Sequenced input: naive CD4+ T cells sorted from blood. Explained via the paper, the cell subset or site label denotes: CD45RA+ positively selected. The source is a man aged 18 to 29 in good health.

This chain connects TRBV4-1 to TRBJ2-3, with TRBD2 matching 9 bases. V trimming: 4 bases; J trimming: 4 bases; junction bases outside the gene matches: 12. The CDR3 consists of 17 residues. The germline gives CDR1 MGHRA, CDR2 YSYEKL. CDR3 loop: CASSPQGVAGAADTQYF. CDR3 coding DNA: TGCGCCAGCAGCCCTCAAGGGGTAGCGGGAGCCGCAGATACGCAGTATTTT.

The chain carries TRBV7-9 and TRBJ1-4; perhaps TRBD1 as D (6 bases). Between the trimmed V and J ends, which lost 8 bases and 0 bases, there was a span of 13 bases. CDR1 SEHNR and CDR2 FQNEAQ come from the germline V gene (reference sequence). This CDR3 has 15 residues. The CDR3 loop reads CASRYGGATNEKLFF. In nucleotides, the CDR3 is TGTGCCAGCCGCTACGGGGGCGCAACTAATGAAAAACTGTTTTTT.

This chain links TRBV7-8 with TRBJ2-1, with 9 bases aligning to TRBD2. Germline CDR1 reads SGHVS; CDR2 reads FQNEAQ. J was trimmed by 3 bases and V by 5 bases; bases with no gene match: 5. The CDR3 is 15 residues long. The CDR3 sequence is CASSKLAGIYNEQFF. The CDR3 DNA is TGTGCCAGCAGCAAGCTAGCGGGGATCTACAATGAGCAGTTCTTC.

The genes are TRBV6-1 and TRBJ1-6; D may be TRBD1 (6 bases). This CDR3 has 15 amino acids. Trimming removed 0 bases at V and 7 bases at J, with 10 bases between. Germline-derived CDR1 and CDR2 are MNHNS and SASEGT. This CDR3 reads CASSEAVRGNSPLHF. CDR3 nucleotides: TGTGCCAGCAGTGAAGCGGTCAGGGGAAATTCACCCCTCCACTTT.

About this clone itself: One end of the junction varies from germline; a read error may be responsible. The chain has TRBV4-1 and TRBJ2-2; D is uncertain. The CDR3 has 16 amino acids. Germline loops: CDR1 MGHRA, CDR2 YSYEKL. The CDR3 nucleotides are TGCGCCAGCACCCAAAGACTCGTAACGAACACCGGGGAGCTGTTTTTT. Translation gives CASTQRLVTNTGELFF.

CDR3 protein: CASSPLGQLKDTEAFF. The CDR3 DNA is TGTGCCAGCAGTCCGTTGGGACAGCTGAAGGACACTGAAGCTTTCTTT. V is TRBV28 and J is TRBJ1-1; TRBD1 agrees at 7 bases. Germline V gene data show CDR1 as MDHEN and CDR2 as SYDVKM. The CDR3 spans 16 residues. With 5 bases clipped from V and 3 bases from J, the junction kept 12 bases outside the gene matches.

The chain carries TRBV9 and TRBJ1-5; TRBD1 is a possible D gene (5 bases). The CDR3 is 14 residues long. Germline loops: CDR1 SGDLS, CDR2 YYNGEE. V dropped 3 bases and J dropped 1 base, with 8 bases sitting between them. The CDR3 here is CASSAGTSNQPQHF. DNA of the CDR3: TGTGCCAGCAGCGCAGGGACCAGCAATCAGCCCCAGCATTTT.

V and J are TRBV5-4 and TRBJ1-6; D uncertain. The CDR3 extends over 14 amino acids. V was trimmed by 2 bases and J by 8 bases, leaving 11 bases between them. CDR1 is SGHNT, CDR2 YYREEE, per germline (reference sequence). The CDR3 coding sequence is TGTGCCAGCAGCTTAAAGGATCGGGATTCACCCCTCCACTTT. This encodes CASSLKDRDSPLHF.

V usage is TRBV7-2 and J usage is TRBJ2-1, with D hard to call. Germline assignment: CDR1 SGHTA and CDR2 FQGNSA. The CDR3 has 13 amino acids. V gave up 4 bases and J gave up 15 bases, with 19 bases separating them. The CDR3 here is CASSSVTRAKGFF. CDR3 nucleotide sequence: TGTGCCAGCAGCTCCGTCACCCGCGCCAAGGGGTTCTTC.

The chain links TRBV10-3 to TRBJ2-1; the match to TRBD2 covers 9 bases. The CDR3 is 15 amino acids. The germline V gene has CDR1 ENHRY and CDR2 SYGVKD. The V gene end was trimmed by 5 bases and the J gene end by 5 bases; junction bases not matched to a gene: 7. The CDR3 sequence: CAISLGTSRDNEQFF. DNA of the CDR3: TGTGCCATCAGTCTCGGGACTAGCAGAGACAATGAGCAGTTCTTC.

This clone appeared once. The chain combines TRBV30 with TRBJ1-5, with D tentatively TRBD1 (5 bases). Germline V gene sequence: CDR1 GTSNPN, CDR2 SVGIG (reference sequence). The CDR3 totals 17 residues. V lost 3 bases and J lost 1, with 19 bases in between. The CDR3 loop is CAWSEGRGRWSNQPQHF. CDR3 in DNA: TGTGCCTGGAGCGAGGGGAGGGGAAGATGGAGCAATCAGCCCCAGCATTTT.

J is TRBJ2-7 and V is TRBV5-1; the D gene is possibly TRBD1 (6 bases). Trimming took off 0 bases at V and 2 bases at J, with 18 bases between the two ends. The CDR3 has 17 amino acids. The germline V gene encodes CDR1 SGHRS and CDR2 YFSETQ. CDR3 bases: TGCGCCAGCAGCTTGGCTTCAGGGGCCCAAATCACCTACGAGCAGTACTTC. Translating gives CASSLASGAQITYEQYF. The variable domain in full, with the rest retrieved from reference TRBV5-1 and TRBJ2-7, is KAGVTQTPRYLIKTRGQQVTLSCSPISGHRSVSWYQQTPGQGLQFLFEYFSETQRNKGNFPGRFSGRQFSNSRSEMNVSTLELGDSALYLCASSLASGAQITYEQYFGPGTRLTVT.

This chain connects TRBV5-1 to TRBJ2-2; D is undetermined. V shed 2 bases and J shed 3 bases, with 8 bases lying between them. Germline CDR1 is SGHRS and CDR2 is YFSETQ. CDR3 size: 14 residues. The CDR3 spells CASSFRRDTGELFF. CDR3 nucleotides: TGCGCCAGCAGCTTCCGACGGGACACCGGGGAGCTGTTTTTT.

This chain connects TRBV7-9 to TRBJ2-5; TRBD1 might be the D (7 bases). Trimming pared 3 bases from V and 2 bases from J, leaving 10 bases between. The CDR3 is made up of 14 amino acids. Germline V gives CDR1 SEHNR, CDR2 FQNEAQ (reference sequence). CDR3 nucleotide sequence: TGTGCCAGCAGCTTCCCAGGGGGGCAAGAGACCCAGTACTTC. Amino acids: CASSFPGGQETQYF.